This is a list of T cell receptor beta chains from one sample in a study of T cell responses to AZD1222 COVID-19 vaccine. Sequencing was performed with immunoSEQ multiplex PCR; in TCRdb, only in-frame clones are kept and a portion is missing. There are roughly 140,000 clones in the sample; 93% occur only once, and under 2% lies in the top ten. Sequenced material: peripheral blood, taken on day 0 of AZD1222 vaccination. Every receptor here comes from an adult in good health. Both conserved end residues are part of each CDR3. Fields, in order: J gene, CDR3 length, D gene, V gene, clone size, CDR3 protein, CDR3 DNA. The D gene is left open where the match is weak. For some rows the clone size is stated as once, few or many, or as a class when expanded; others skip it.

TRBJ1-6	16	NA	TRBV3-1/TRBV3-2	once	CASSQALGLRNSPLHF	TGTGCCAGCAGCCAAGCCTTGGGACTTCGGAATTCACCCCTCCACTTT
TRBJ1-1	13	NA	TRBV7-3	NA	CASSWSANTEAFF	TGTGCCAGCAGTTGGTCGGCGAACACTGAAGCTTTCTTT
TRBJ1-6	16	NA	TRBV21-1	NA	CASSQYETGESSPLHF	TGTGCCAGCAGCCAATACGAGACAGGGGAGAGTTCACCCCTCCACTTT
TRBJ2-1	16	NA	TRBV7-6	NA	CASSLAGAYSYNEQFF	TGTGCCAGCAGCTTAGCGGGCGCCTACTCCTACAATGAGCAGTTCTTC
TRBJ1-1	15	TRBD1	TRBV14	NA	CASSHRQGWNTEAFF	TGTGCCAGCAGCCATCGACAGGGATGGAACACTGAAGCTTTCTTT
TRBJ2-2	15	NA	TRBV7-9	many	CASSNRDINTGELFF	TGTGCCAGCAGCAACCGGGACATCAACACCGGGGAGCTGTTTTTT
TRBJ2-2	13	NA	TRBV7-2	NA	CASSDVPTGELFF	TGTGCCAGCAGCGACGTGCCCACCGGGGAGCTGTTTTTT
TRBJ1-1	13	NA	TRBV2	NA	CASRGGPSAEAFF	TGTGCCAGCAGGGGCGGGCCATCGGCTGAAGCTTTCTTT
TRBJ2-2	18	TRBD2	TRBV9	NA	CASSVGLAGVSNTGELFF	TGTGCCAGCAGCGTGGGGCTAGCGGGGGTTTCGAACACCGGGGAGCTGTTTTTT
TRBJ1-6	13	TRBD1	TRBV10-3	NA	CAIKGGGDSPLHF	TGTGCCATCAAAGGGGGCGGGGACTCACCCCTCCACTTT
TRBJ2-1	13	NA	TRBV3-1/TRBV3-2	NA	CASSRSSYNEQFF	TGTGCCAGCAGCAGGTCCTCCTACAATGAGCAGTTCTTC
TRBJ1-2	14	TRBD1	TRBV19	NA	CASSGQGVDYGYTF	TGTGCCAGTAGTGGACAGGGGGTTGACTATGGCTACACCTTC
TRBJ1-5	17	NA	TRBV19	NA	CASSIVGRGNSNQPQHF	TGTGCCAGTAGTATTGTTGGCAGGGGAAATAGCAATCAGCCCCAGCATTTT
TRBJ1-2	13	NA	TRBV7-8	NA	CASSPGGVYGYTF	TGTGCCAGCAGCCCGGGGGGAGTCTATGGCTACACCTTC
TRBJ1-4	15	TRBD1	TRBV7-2	NA	CASSLVGQGREKLFF	TGTGCCAGCAGCTTAGTTGGACAGGGTCGCGAAAAACTGTTTTTT
TRBJ1-1	11	NA	TRBV29-1	NA	CSVDRGTVFFF	TGCAGCGTTGACCGCGGGACTGTCTTTTTCTTT
TRBJ1-5	14	NA	TRBV6-5	few	CAGRDATSNQPQHF	TGTGCCGGCCGGGACGCGACGAGCAATCAGCCCCAGCATTTT
TRBJ1-3	17	NA	TRBV7-9	NA	CASSLGSIHVSGNTIYF	TGTGCCAGCAGCCTAGGTTCAATACACGTCTCTGGAAACACCATATATTTT
TRBJ1-1	13	NA	TRBV18	NA	CASSPPRKLEAFF	TGTGCCAGCTCACCCCCGAGGAAGCTTGAAGCTTTCTTT
TRBJ1-5	14	NA	TRBV15	NA	CATNSGPGKQPQHF	TGTGCCACCAACAGTGGCCCAGGGAAACAGCCCCAGCATTTT
TRBJ2-2	14	TRBD1	TRBV18	once	CASSPQTGDRELFF	TGTGCCAGCTCACCACAGACAGGGGATCGGGAGCTGTTTTTT
TRBJ2-3	14	NA	TRBV6-4	NA	CASSVTGQIDTQYF	TGTGCCAGCAGTGTTACCGGACAAATTGATACGCAGTATTTT
TRBJ2-1	13	NA	TRBV12-3/TRBV12-4	NA	CASSFKHEGPQFF	TGTGCCAGCAGTTTTAAGCACGAGGGGCCCCAGTTCTTC
TRBJ1-1	16	NA	TRBV18	NA	CASSPASGGSVTEAFF	TGTGCCAGCTCACCGGCGTCGGGGGGCAGCGTGACTGAAGCTTTCTTT
TRBJ2-7	13	TRBD1	TRBV3-1/TRBV3-2	once	CASSRTGSYEQYF	TGTGCCAGCAGCCGGACAGGGTCCTACGAGCAGTACTTC
TRBJ2-1	15	NA	TRBV5-1	NA	CASSGAPTEDNEQFF	TGCGCCAGCAGCGGGGCGCCGACCGAAGACAATGAGCAGTTCTTC
TRBJ1-1	15	NA	TRBV7-9	NA	CASSLGTSGKAEAFF	TGTGCCAGCAGCTTAGGTACCTCAGGGAAAGCTGAAGCTTTCTTT
TRBJ1-2	14	NA	TRBV9	NA	CASSVGLADYGYTF	TGTGCCAGCAGCGTGGGGTTGGCTGACTATGGCTACACCTTC
TRBJ2-7	14	TRBD1	TRBV13	NA	CASSVDRGAYEQYF	TGTGCCAGCAGCGTAGACAGGGGGGCCTACGAGCAGTACTTC